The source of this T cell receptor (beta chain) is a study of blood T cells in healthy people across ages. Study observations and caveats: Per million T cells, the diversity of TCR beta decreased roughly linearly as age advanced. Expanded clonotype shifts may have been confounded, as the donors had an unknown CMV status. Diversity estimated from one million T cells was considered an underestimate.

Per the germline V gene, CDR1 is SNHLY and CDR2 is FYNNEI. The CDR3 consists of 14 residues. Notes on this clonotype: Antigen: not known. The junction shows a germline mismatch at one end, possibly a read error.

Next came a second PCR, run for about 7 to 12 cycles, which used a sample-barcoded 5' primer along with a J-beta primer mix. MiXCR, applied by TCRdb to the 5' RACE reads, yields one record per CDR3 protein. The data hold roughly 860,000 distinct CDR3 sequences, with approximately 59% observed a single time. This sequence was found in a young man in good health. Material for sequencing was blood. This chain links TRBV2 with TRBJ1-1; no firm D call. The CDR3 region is CASSELTRNAEAFF. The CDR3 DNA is TGTGCCAGCAGTGAACTGACCCGGAACGCTGAAGCTTTCTTT.